These T cell receptor beta chains were read from a single sample in a study of T cell repertoires in cytomegalovirus infection. TCRdb used MiXCR to reprocess the reads, holding one entry per CDR3 protein. The sample consists of under 150,000 distinct CDR3 sequences, 7.5% to 9% of them appearing once. Source material: PBMCs. The origin of the receptors is a human donor in good health (CMV status not recorded). Some clones in this sample may be carry-over from other donors' samples. Each CDR3 is given with its conserved first and last residue. A D gene is named only where the DNA matches it firmly. A clone size is listed for some rows: how often the clone was seen (once, few, many), or a class if it is expanded.

CDR3nt	CDR3aa	v_gene	j_gene	len	d_gene	abundance
TGTGCCAGCAGTTTGACTAGCGGGGGGGCCTATGAGCAGTTCTTC	CASSLTSGGAYEQFF	TRBV6-2/TRBV6-3	TRBJ2-1	15	TRBD2	many
TGCAGTGTTGGGGACACAGGGGGCGCGAATACGCAGTATTTT	CSVGDTGGANTQYF	TRBV20-1	TRBJ2-3	14	TRBD1	many
TGTGCCAGCAGCCCGAAGGAAGGACACCCCTCCAGAAGTCGGACTGAAGCTTTCTTT	CASSPKEGHPSRSRTEAFF	TRBV7-9	TRBJ1-1	19	.	many
TGTGCCAGCAGTCCCTCGGCAGGGGCACACACTGAAGCTTTCTTT	CASSPSAGAHTEAFF	TRBV28	TRBJ1-1	15	.	many
TGTGCCAGCAGCTTGGGACAGACTCTTATTAGTGGCTACACCTTC	CASSLGQTLISGYTF	TRBV7-8	TRBJ1-2	15	TRBD1	many
TGTGCCATCAGTGCAGGGACGGGAGGTTATGAGCAGTTCTTC	CAISAGTGGYEQFF	TRBV10-3	TRBJ2-1	14	TRBD2	many
TGTGCCAGCAGCCTCGTCGGGGGGACCAGTAACACTGAAGCTTTCTTT	CASSLVGGTSNTEAFF	TRBV7-8	TRBJ1-1	16	.	many
TGTGCCAGCGGCTGGCAGAACACTGAAGCTTTCTTT	CASGWQNTEAFF	TRBV28	TRBJ1-1	12	.	many
TGTGCCAGCAGCTTACTCGGGCAGGGGGAATTCTACGAGCAGTACTTC	CASSLLGQGEFYEQYF	TRBV7-9	TRBJ2-7	16	TRBD1	many
TGTGCCAGCAGTGGTGATTCACCCCTCCACTTT	CASSGDSPLHF	TRBV2	TRBJ1-6	11	.	.
TGCAGTGCTCAAGTCCGGGAAATACAAGAGACCCAGTACTTC	CSAQVREIQETQYF	TRBV20-1	TRBJ2-5	14	.	.
TGTGCCAGCAGTTACTCTAAAGCGGGGGGCGTTATCGAGCAGTACTTC	CASSYSKAGGVIEQYF	TRBV6-5	TRBJ2-7	16	TRBD2	few
TGTGCCAGCAGTGGACGGGGACCCGCCTACGAGCAGTACTTC	CASSGRGPAYEQYF	TRBV2	TRBJ2-7	14	.	many
TGTGCCAGCAGTGAAGCGCGGGGGAAGAGCACAGATACGCAGTATTTT	CASSEARGKSTDTQYF	TRBV2	TRBJ2-3	16	TRBD2	many
TGCGCCAGCAGCCCTGGGACAGCGGTGTTCTCCTTTCTGAATGGCTACACCTTC	CASSPGTAVFSFLNGYTF	TRBV4-1	TRBJ1-2	18	TRBD1	many
TGTGCCAGCAGCTTAGCGAACTATGGCTACACCTTC	CASSLANYGYTF	TRBV7-6	TRBJ1-2	12	.	many
TGTGCCAGCGGAATCCTTGTGGGGGGCAATCAGCCCCAGCATTTT	CASGILVGGNQPQHF	TRBV28	TRBJ1-5	15	.	many
TGTGCCAGCAGTCCTCAGAAATACAAAAACATTCAGTACTTC	CASSPQKYKNIQYF	TRBV27	TRBJ2-4	14	.	few
TGTGCCAGCAGTTTGTCCGATTCACCCCTCCACTTT	CASSLSDSPLHF	TRBV28	TRBJ1-6	12	.	few
TGTGCCAGCAGCCCAGGGGGGGCCGGGGAGCTGTTTTTT	CASSPGGAGELFF	TRBV27	TRBJ2-2	13	.	many
TGTGCCAGCAGCTTCACTAGATTCTCCTACAATGAGCAGTTCTTC	CASSFTRFSYNEQFF	TRBV5-8	TRBJ2-1	15	.	.
TGTGCCAGCAGCCGGGACAACTACGAGCAGTACTTC	CASSRDNYEQYF	TRBV12-3/TRBV12-4	TRBJ2-7	12	.	many
TGTGCCAGTATATCAGGGAACAATCAGCCCCAGCATTTT	CASISGNNQPQHF	TRBV12-3/TRBV12-4	TRBJ1-5	13	.	.
TGTGCCAGCAGCTCGCCGGGACAGCGGTTTTCTGGAAACACCATATATTTT	CASSSPGQRFSGNTIYF	TRBV7-9	TRBJ1-3	17	TRBD1	.
TGTGCCAGCAGCTTCGGGGGGGGCGCAGATACGCAGTATTTT	CASSFGGGADTQYF	TRBV7-8	TRBJ2-3	14	TRBD2	many
TGTGCCAGCAGCTTGGTACCGTCGGACGAGCAGTACTTC	CASSLVPSDEQYF	TRBV7-2	TRBJ2-7	13	.	many
TGTGCCAGCAGTTATTCGACAGGGGGTGCTAACTATGGCTACACCTTC	CASSYSTGGANYGYTF	TRBV6-6	TRBJ1-2	16	TRBD1	many
TGCAGCGTTGAGAGGCCCTTAACCCAAGAGACCCAGTACTTC	CSVERPLTQETQYF	TRBV29-1	TRBJ2-5	14	.	few
TGTGCCAGCGCGGTAGCGGACAATGAGCAGTTCTTC	CASAVADNEQFF	TRBV2	TRBJ2-1	12	.	many
TGTGCCAGCAGCCGACAAAGCGGGAGTAATGAGCAGTTCTTC	CASSRQSGSNEQFF	TRBV11-3	TRBJ2-1	14	TRBD2	many
TGCGCCAGCAGCCAATTCCCGAATGAGCAGTTCTTC	CASSQFPNEQFF	TRBV4-1	TRBJ2-1	12	.	many
TGTGCCAGCAGCCCTATGGGCTGGTGGTCCCCAACTAATGAAAAACTGTTTTTT	CASSPMGWWSPTNEKLFF	TRBV28	TRBJ1-4	18	.	many
TGTGCCAGCAGTCGGGACAGGTATAGCAATCAGCCCCAGCATTTT	CASSRDRYSNQPQHF	TRBV2	TRBJ1-5	15	TRBD1	.
TGTGCCAGCAGCTTAGTAAGCCCTGCTAACTATGGCTACACCTTC	CASSLVSPANYGYTF	TRBV7-9	TRBJ1-2	15	.	.
TGTGCCAGCAGTACCACAGGGGCCAAGAACACTGAAGCTTTCTTT	CASSTTGAKNTEAFF	TRBV6-6	TRBJ1-1	15	TRBD1	many
TGTGCCTCCCGATCTGAGAGCAATTCACCCCTCCACTTT	CASRSESNSPLHF	TRBV10-3	TRBJ1-6	13	.	.
TGCGCCAGCAGCGGGGGACAGGGGGCGCGGAAATCACCCCTCCACTTT	CASSGGQGARKSPLHF	TRBV5-1	TRBJ1-6	16	TRBD1	.
TGCAGTGCTAGTGACGGGACACTTTTATACTTC	CSASDGTLLYF	TRBV20-1	TRBJ2-7	11	.	.
TGCGCCAGCAGCCTCCCTTCGTCGCCAGGGAAAGAATACGAGCAGTACTTC	CASSLPSSPGKEYEQYF	TRBV4-1	TRBJ2-7	17	.	many